The 16 T cell receptor beta chains presented below share a single source sample, sequenced in a study of response to subunit inactivated influenza vaccine. Each CDR3 protein gets one entry after TCRdb re-called the RT-PCR reads with MiXCR. The table has about 830,000 distinct CDR3 sequences, under 20% seen once. The input for sequencing was PBMCs from blood, taken roughly 5 days after vaccination. The origin of the receptors is a middle-aged man who received an inactivated influenza vaccine.

This clonotype has only one observation. The rearrangement joins TRBV11-1 to TRBJ2-1, with TRBD2 matching 12 bases. This CDR3 is 19 amino acids long. The germline V gene encodes CDR1 SGHAT and CDR2 FQDESV (reference sequence). The J segment lost 5 bases and the V segment lost 5 bases, leaving 16 bases of the junction unmatched. CDR3 bases: TGTGCCAGCAGCCTCAGACTAGCGGGAGTGGTGGTTACGGACAATGAGCAGTTCTTC. The encoded protein is CASSLRLAGVVVTDNEQFF.

This chain links TRBV20-1 with TRBJ2-1; 10 bases match TRBD2. The CDR3 consists of 16 residues. Germline V CDR1 and CDR2: DFQATT, SNEGSKA (reference sequence). Losses at the gene ends were 1 base for V and 8 bases for J; bases not matched to a gene: 11. The CDR3 DNA follows: TGCAGTGCTAGAGTTCCCCTAGCGGGGGTCCGCGATGAGCAGTTCTTC. Amino acid sequence: CSARVPLAGVRDEQFF.

This clonotype was observed many times. V and J are TRBV7-8 and TRBJ2-7; perhaps D is TRBD1 or TRBD2 (5 bases each). The V end was cut by 3 bases, the J end by 2 bases, with 11 bases between. Germline V gene lookup returns CDR1 SGHVS and CDR2 FQNEAQ. CDR3 length equals 14 residues. CDR3 protein: CASSLGRIAYEQYF. For the CDR3, the DNA is TGTGCCAGCAGCTTGGGACGGATAGCCTACGAGCAGTACTTC.

V gene TRBV3-1 combines with J gene TRBJ1-1; D is perhaps TRBD1 (6 bases). Per germline, CDR1 LGHDT and CDR2 YNNKEL (reference sequence). This CDR3 has 11 amino acids. V dropped 3 bases and J dropped 10 bases, with 9 bases sitting between them. This chain's CDR3 is CASSQGHAAFF. CDR3 nucleotide sequence: TGTGCCAGCAGCCAGGGACATGCAGCTTTCTTT. Full variable domain (rest looked up from reference TRBV3-1 and TRBJ1-1): DTAVSQTPKYLVTQMGNDKSIKCEQNLGHDTMYWYKQDSKKFLKIMFSYNNKELIINETVPNRFSPKSPDKAHLNLHINSLELGDSAVYFCASSQGHAAFFGQGTRLTVV.

This clonotype was observed a few times. J is TRBJ2-7 and V is TRBV6-5; the match to TRBD1 covers 10 bases. CDR1 is MNHEY, CDR2 SVGAGI, per germline. This CDR3 comprises 15 residues. V shed 0 bases, J shed 5 bases, and the junction held 4 bases outside the gene matches. In nucleotides, the CDR3 is TGTGCCAGCAGTTACTCAGGACAGGGGGTGAACGAGCAGTACTTC. Encoded protein: CASSYSGQGVNEQYF.

This clonotype was seen only a few times. The chain is built from TRBV5-1 and TRBJ1-1, with D unresolved. The CDR3 has 13 amino acids. CDR1 SGHRS and CDR2 YFSETQ come from the germline V gene. Trimming took off 5 bases at V and 6 bases at J, with 14 bases between the two ends. CDR3 DNA sequence: TGCGCCAGCAGTGTAGGGAATTTCGCTGAAGCTTTCTTT. Its protein product is CASSVGNFAEAFF.

This clonotype was seen at least ten times. CDR3 DNA sequence: TGTGCCATCAGTCTGGGGACAGGGGGCGAGGGAAATCAGCCCCAGCATTTT. Translated: CAISLGTGGEGNQPQHF. The chain couples TRBV10-3 to TRBJ1-5; 12 bases line up with TRBD1. CDR1 is ENHRY, CDR2 SYGVKD, per germline. The CDR3 spans 17 residues. V dropped 5 bases and J dropped 4; count of bases not matched to a gene: 9.

V and J are TRBV7-2 and TRBJ2-1, with 13 positions matching TRBD2. V shed 6 bases, J shed 10 bases, and the junction held 15 bases outside the gene matches. Germline assignment: CDR1 SGHTA and CDR2 FQGNSA. The CDR3 spans 17 residues. The CDR3 DNA sequence: TGTGCCAGCAGAATTCGGACTAGCGGGGGATTCAAGGGGGAGCAGTTCTTC. It codes for CASRIRTSGGFKGEQFF.

The rearrangement joins TRBV20-1 to TRBJ1-2, with D hard to call. With 4 bases removed from V and 5 bases from J, the gap between germline ends came to 8 bases. This CDR3 contains 11 residues. Germline CDR1 reads DFQATT; CDR2 reads SNEGSKA (reference sequence). The CDR3 spells CSANAGYGYTF. CDR3 nucleotide sequence: TGCAGTGCTAACGCTGGGTATGGCTACACCTTC.

This clonotype occurred many times. This chain connects TRBV4-2 to TRBJ2-1, with 11 bases fitting TRBD2. Trimming took 4 bases from V and 4 from J; bases not matched to a gene: 9. The CDR3 covers 17 residues. Germline lookup yields CDR1 LGHNA and CDR2 YNFKEQ. CDR3 DNA: TGTGCCAGCAGCCGAATTATAGCGGGGGGGAGTTACAATGAGCAGTTCTTC. This translates into CASSRIIAGGSYNEQFF.

In this sample, this clonotype turned up a few times. V is TRBV29-1 and J is TRBJ1-1; D ambiguous. CDR3 length equals 12 residues. V was shortened by 5 bases and J by 7 bases, with 14 bases between the two germline ends. Germline CDR1 reads SQVTM; CDR2 reads ANQGSEA. The CDR3 DNA reads TGCAGCGTTCGGAGGAACCTATTTGAAGCTTTCTTT. Translated: CSVRRNLFEAFF.

CDR3: CASSKPGQNYYEQYF. CDR3 coding DNA: TGTGCCAGCAGTAAACCGGGACAGAATTACTACGAGCAGTACTTC. The chain recombines TRBV28 with TRBJ2-7; TRBD1 matches at 7 bases. Germline values: CDR1 MDHEN, CDR2 SYDVKM. V trimming: 5 bases; J trimming: 3 bases; junction bases outside the gene matches: 10. CDR3 length: 15 amino acids.

There are a few counts of this clonotype. V is TRBV7-6 and J is TRBJ2-2, with TRBD1 matching 7 bases. CDR3 length: 20 residues. The ends lost 5 bases at V and 5 bases at J; junction bases unmatched: 23. Germline V gene lookup returns CDR1 SGHVS and CDR2 FNYEAQ. The CDR3 coding sequence is TGTGCCAGCAGCCTCAATCCGGGACAGAGGATAAGTCTAAATACCGGGGAGCTGTTTTTT. Its protein product is CASSLNPGQRISLNTGELFF. The full variable domain, its missing parts supplied by reference TRBV7-6 and TRBJ2-2, is GAGVSQSPRYKVTKRGQDVALRCDPISGHVSLYWYRQALGQGPEFLTYFNYEAQQDKSGLPNDRFSAERPEGSISTLTIQRTEQRDSAMYRCASSLNPGQRISLNTGELFFGEGSRLTVL.

The chain combines TRBV12-3 or TRBV12-4 with TRBJ1-3; no clear D gene. Trimming took off 1 base at V and 12 bases at J, with 10 bases between the two ends. The CDR3 is 12 amino acids. DNA of the CDR3: TGTGCCAGCAGTTTAGGTCCGCCCATCATATATTTT. As protein: CASSLGPPIIYF.

This clonotype was detected a few times. The rearrangement links TRBV20-1 to TRBJ2-5; TRBD2 matches at 12 bases. CDR1 is DFQATT and CDR2 is SNEGSKA in the germline V gene (reference sequence). V lost 3 bases, J lost 5 bases, and 7 bases stayed unmatched. The CDR3 consists of 15 residues. CDR3 protein: CSARTSGSIYETQYF. The DNA for the CDR3 is TGCAGTGCTAGGACTAGCGGGAGTATTTATGAGACCCAGTACTTC.

The chain is built from TRBV7-2 and TRBJ1-1; TRBD1 is a possible D gene (6 bases). V was pared by 1 base and J by 4 bases, with 16 bases between. Germline loops: CDR1 SGHTA, CDR2 FQGNSA. This CDR3 is 16 amino acids long. The DNA for the CDR3 is TGTGCCAGCAGCTTAGTTTTCGGGGGCGCAGGCACTGAAGCTTTCTTT. It is translated as CASSLVFGGAGTEAFF.